The rows below give T cell receptor beta chains drawn from one sample of a study of control samples from healthy donors and cancer patients. Method: immunoSEQ multiplex PCR; TCRdb's copy keeps in-frame clones and lacks some. Of some 95,000 clones in the sample, approximately 86% were seen once. Sequenced sample: blood. Receptors were obtained from a man aged 25-45 years in good health. Both conserved end residues are part of each CDR3. A D gene is named only where the DNA matches it firmly. Size is stated for part of the rows, as once, few or many counts, or as a class when the clone is expanded.

size	V	J	D	CDR3	DNA
.	TRBV24-1	TRBJ2-1	.	CATSDFGQTRDNEQFF	TGTGCCACCAGTGATTTTGGACAGACTAGGGACAATGAGCAGTTCTTC
.	TRBV3-1/TRBV3-2	TRBJ1-2	TRBD1	CASSRTGGVSGYTF	TGTGCCAGCAGCCGAACAGGGGGCGTTAGTGGCTACACCTTC
.	TRBV7-2	TRBJ2-1	.	CASRQSGFQFF	TGTGCCAGCAGACAAAGTGGTTTTCAGTTCTTC
.	TRBV4-3	TRBJ1-2	TRBD1	CASSQTGGANGYTF	TGCGCCAGCAGCCAGACAGGGGGCGCCAATGGCTACACCTTC
.	TRBV19	TRBJ2-3	.	CASSLSLAGTDTQYF	TGTGCCAGTAGCCTGAGTTTAGCGGGCACAGATACGCAGTATTTT
.	TRBV12-3/TRBV12-4	TRBJ2-1	.	CASSLYEQFF	TGTGCCAGCAGTTTATATGAGCAGTTCTTC
.	TRBV10-3	TRBJ2-3	TRBD2	CAIRTGIAGGLGADTQYF	TGTGCCATCAGGACAGGGATAGCGGGAGGGCTGGGCGCAGATACGCAGTATTTT
.	TRBV30	TRBJ2-3	TRBD1	CAWSATGTGGFGDTQYF	TGTGCCTGGAGTGCAACCGGGACAGGGGGCTTTGGAGATACGCAGTATTTT
.	TRBV27	TRBJ2-5	.	CASSLGSGLLETQYF	TGTGCCAGCAGTCTGGGGTCAGGGCTATTGGAGACCCAGTACTTC
.	TRBV7-6	TRBJ2-7	.	CASSPALGGYEQYF	TGTGCCAGCAGCCCCGCTTTGGGCGGGTACGAGCAGTACTTC
.	TRBV5-6	TRBJ2-1	TRBD2	CATTLAGGYNEQFF	TGTGCCACCACCCTAGCGGGAGGCTACAATGAGCAGTTCTTC
.	TRBV11-2	TRBJ2-1	.	CASSPHVGVGPYNEQFF	TGTGCCAGCAGCCCCCATGTGGGGGTGGGACCCTACAATGAGCAGTTCTTC
.	TRBV28	TRBJ2-7	.	CASSLLVEGSYEQYF	TGTGCCAGCAGTTTGCTAGTAGAAGGCTCCTACGAGCAGTACTTC
once	TRBV12-3/TRBV12-4	TRBJ1-1	.	CASSFKEGAEAFF	TGTGCCAGCAGTTTCAAAGAGGGAGCTGAAGCTTTCTTT
.	TRBV9	TRBJ2-6	.	CASSPEEGGMGGHVLTF	TGTGCCAGCAGCCCCGAGGAAGGTGGAATGGGGGGGCACGTCCTGACTTTC
.	TRBV4-3	TRBJ1-4	.	CASSREGRIGGANEKLFF	TGCGCCAGCAGCCGAGAGGGAAGAATTGGGGGGGCTAATGAAAAACTGTTTTTT
.	TRBV4-1	TRBJ1-3	.	CASSPSSVRPSGNTIYF	TGCGCCAGCAGCCCCTCTTCGGTGAGGCCGTCTGGAAACACCATATATTTT
.	TRBV19	TRBJ2-7	TRBD2	CASSIRQAGSYEQYF	TGTGCCAGTAGTATTCGCCAAGCGGGATCCTACGAGCAGTACTTC
.	TRBV28	TRBJ2-7	TRBD1	CASRPTGSSHEQYF	TGTGCCAGCAGACCGACAGGGTCGAGTCACGAGCAGTACTTC
once	TRBV6-5	TRBJ1-4	.	CASRPGGTNEKLFF	TGTGCCAGCAGGCCGGGGGGGACTAATGAAAAACTGTTTTTT
.	TRBV18	TRBJ2-7	.	CASSPPGGGTYEQYF	TGTGCCAGCTCACCACCGGGAGGAGGTACCTACGAGCAGTACTTC
.	TRBV27	TRBJ2-7	.	CASSFGGVAESTYEQYF	TGTGCCAGCAGTTTTGGGGGCGTGGCAGAATCCACCTACGAGCAGTACTTC
.	TRBV7-3	TRBJ2-7	.	CASSLSGPGGSEQYF	TGTGCCAGCAGCTTAAGTGGGCCGGGTGGCTCCGAGCAGTACTTC
.	TRBV28	TRBJ2-1	.	CASSFGGLTYNEQFF	TGTGCCAGCAGTTTTGGGGGACTGACCTACAATGAGCAGTTCTTC
once	TRBV10-3	TRBJ2-1	TRBD2	CAITEGLAVGGSYNEQFF	TGTGCCATCACCGAGGGACTAGCGGTCGGGGGCTCCTACAATGAGCAGTTCTTC